This T cell receptor beta chain was identified in a study of circulating and synovial CD4+ cells in juvenile arthritis. Regarding the study as a whole: Circulating pathogenic-like lymphocytes shared a substantially higher fraction of CDR3 sequences with synovium than bulk blood. CPL and bulk CD4 samples differed at least tenfold in T cell genomes. Deeper sequencing increased measured overlap with synovial clonotypes.

Data came from immunoSEQ multiplex PCR; TCRdb stores just in-frame clones and leaves some out. The sample lists tens of thousands of clones, over 85% occurring once. This CDR3 is built from 16 residues. With 5 bases removed from V and 5 bases from J, the gap between germline ends came to 16 bases. The germline V gene encodes CDR1 SGHVS and CDR2 FQNEAQ. About this clone: Its matching antigen is unknown.

Samples derive from patients with active juvenile idiopathic arthritis. The sequenced sample was CD4+ T cells from blood. The clonotype originates from a human donor with juvenile idiopathic arthritis. The V gene is TRBV7-8, the J gene TRBJ2-6, with TRBD1 as a possible D gene (6 bases). The CDR3 DNA reads TGTGCCAGCAGCCAAACAGGGTCCGAAAGGGCCAACGTCCTGACTTTC. As protein: CASSQTGSERANVLTF.